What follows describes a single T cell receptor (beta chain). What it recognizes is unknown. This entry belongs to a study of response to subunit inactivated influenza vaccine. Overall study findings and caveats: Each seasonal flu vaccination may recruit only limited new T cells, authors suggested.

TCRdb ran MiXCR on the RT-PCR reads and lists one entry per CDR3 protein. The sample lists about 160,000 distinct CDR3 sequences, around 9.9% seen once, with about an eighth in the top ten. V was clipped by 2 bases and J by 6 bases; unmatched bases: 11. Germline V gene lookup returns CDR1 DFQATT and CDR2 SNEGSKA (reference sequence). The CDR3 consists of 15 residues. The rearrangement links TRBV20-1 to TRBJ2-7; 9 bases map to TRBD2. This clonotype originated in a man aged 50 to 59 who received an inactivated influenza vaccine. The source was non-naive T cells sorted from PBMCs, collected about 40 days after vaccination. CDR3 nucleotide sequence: TGCAGTGCTAGACCGATGGCGGGAGGGACTCCCGAGCAGTACTTC. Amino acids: CSARPMAGGTPEQYF.